The 4 T cell receptor beta chains presented below share a single source sample, sequenced in a study of T cells in localized non-small cell lung cancer. Assay used: immunoSEQ multiplex PCR; TCRdb lists only in-frame clones, some missing. The repertoire holds some 17,000 clones, with over 70% as singletons. Material: peripheral blood, obtained before any cancer treatment. The receptors originated from a male donor aged 60 or older with stage III lung adenocarcinoma.

V is TRBV19 and J is TRBJ1-6; perhaps TRBD1 as D (5 bases). V was trimmed by 0 bases and J by 15 bases, leaving 15 bases between them. CDR1 and CDR2 (germline): LNHDA, SQIVND (reference sequence). This CDR3 spans 14 amino acids. CDR3 nucleotide sequence: TGTGCCAGTAGTATAGATCACCGGGAGGGGATCCTCCACTTT. It encodes CASSIDHREGILHF.

The chain couples TRBV7-9 to TRBJ1-5; D remains unclear. CDR1 is SEHNR, CDR2 FQNEAQ, per germline (reference sequence). V was trimmed by 1 base and J by 4 bases, leaving 5 bases between them. The CDR3 length is 13 residues. DNA for the CDR3: TGTGCCAGCAGCTTAGACGGGAATCAGCCCCAGCATTTT. This encodes CASSLDGNQPQHF.

V usage is TRBV19 and J usage is TRBJ2-5; 8 bases line up with TRBD1. V lost 6 bases to trimming and J lost 5 bases; unmatched junction nucleotides: 2. The CDR3 sequence is 12 residues long. Germline V CDR1 and CDR2: LNHDA, SQIVND (reference sequence). The CDR3 protein is CASSTGGETQYF. The CDR3 nucleotides read TGTGCCAGTAGCACAGGGGGGGAGACCCAGTACTTC.

The J gene is TRBJ1-1, the V gene TRBV5-5; D gene unclear. CDR3 length: 17 amino acids. Looked up from germline, CDR1 is SGHKS and CDR2 is YYEKEE (reference sequence). V was trimmed by 1 base and J by 6 bases, leaving 22 bases between them. DNA for the CDR3: TGTGCCAGCAGCTTGAATGTGTACGTTACGGAGATGGCTGAAGCTTTCTTT. Amino acid sequence: CASSLNVYVTEMAEAFF.